This entry lists 17 T cell receptor beta chains sequenced from one sample in a study of human T cells and chemical hapten exposure. Specified time point: pre-sensitization, week 0. Indicated treatment: therapeutic diphenylcyclopropenone sensitization with weekly scalp DPC. TCRdb recomputed calls from the RACE reads with MiXCR, one row per CDR3 protein. The profile shows some 330,000 distinct CDR3 sequences, 5.5% of them singletons. The sample was whole blood, taken in connection with sensitization to the hapten diphenylcyclopropenone (DPC). The receptors originated from a young woman with alopecia areata. Some clones in this sample may be carry-over from other donors' samples.

In its sample, this clonotype was seen many times. The chain recombines TRBV5-1 with TRBJ2-5; 9 nucleotides align to TRBD2. The CDR3 consists of 16 residues. Germline CDR1 reads SGHRS; CDR2 reads YFSETQ. The V segment lost 3 bases and the J segment 0 bases; nucleotides outside the gene matches: 6. The CDR3 is CASSSLAGANQETQYF. Here the CDR3 DNA reads TGCGCCAGCAGCTCCTTAGCGGGGGCGAACCAAGAGACCCAGTACTTC.

This clonotype showed up many times. This chain joins TRBV5-1 and TRBJ2-7, with D tentatively TRBD1 (5 bases). Trimming removed 0 bases at V and 3 bases at J, with 10 bases between. Germline CDR1 reads SGHRS; CDR2 reads YFSETQ. This CDR3 spans 14 amino acids. CDR3 in DNA: TGCGCCAGCAGCTTGGGGCTGGGGCACTACGAGCAGTACTTC. Translating gives CASSLGLGHYEQYF.

This clonotype was observed many times. The V call is TRBV3-1, the J call TRBJ2-5; 7 nucleotides agree with TRBD1. CDR3 length: 14 residues. After removal of 6 bases from V and 0 bases from J, the junction contained 4 bases not matched to a gene. Looked up from germline, CDR1 is LGHDT and CDR2 is YNNKEL (reference sequence). The CDR3 spells CASSSRGNQETQYF. Written as DNA, the CDR3 is TGTGCCAGCAGTTCCAGGGGGAACCAAGAGACCCAGTACTTC.

This clonotype has a handful of counts. The chain is built from TRBV5-1 and TRBJ2-7; D remains ambiguous. CDR1 is SGHRS and CDR2 is YFSETQ in the germline V gene. V was cut by 4 bases and J by 6 bases, with 14 bases left in between. This CDR3 is 13 amino acids long. DNA of the CDR3: TGCGCCAGCAGCATCCAAGAACGGGCCGAGCAGTACTTC. Protein: CASSIQERAEQYF.

This clonotype was seen at least ten times. The V and J genes are TRBV20-1 and TRBJ1-1; 8 bases are shared with TRBD1. In germline, CDR1 is DFQATT, CDR2 SNEGSKA (reference sequence). The CDR3 consists of 15 residues. V lost 5 bases to trimming and J lost 7 bases; unmatched junction nucleotides: 15. The CDR3 nucleotides read TGCAGTGCTGCACCGCCGACAGGGGCGCTAAATGAAGCTTTCTTT. This encodes CSAAPPTGALNEAFF.

The chain is built from TRBV12-5 and TRBJ2-6; maybe TRBD1 (5 bases). The CDR3 has 16 amino acids. Trimming took off 6 bases at V and 0 bases at J, with 12 bases between the two ends. Germline CDR1 is LGHNT and CDR2 is FRNRAP. For the CDR3, the DNA is TGTGCTAGTGGGACAGTTGTGAACTCTGGGGCCAACGTCCTGACTTTC. It specifies CASGTVVNSGANVLTF.

The sample holds many counts of this clonotype. CDR3 sequence: CASSFRPATNEKLFF. The CDR3 DNA follows: TGTGCCAGCAGTTTCAGGCCAGCAACTAATGAAAAACTGTTTTTT. The gene calls are TRBV6-5 and TRBJ1-4; no clear D. Trimming removed 4 bases from V and 0 bases from J, with 9 bases in between. The CDR3 is made up of 15 amino acids. The germline CDR1 and CDR2 sequences are MNHEY and SVGAGI.

This clonotype was recorded a few times. The chain couples TRBV6-2 or TRBV6-3 to TRBJ1-1; D call uncertain. From germline, CDR1 is MNHEY and CDR2 SVGEGT. The V and J ends lost 11 bases and 4 bases respectively, with 14 bases between them. The CDR3 runs 12 residues. The CDR3 DNA follows: TGTGCCTCTGGGCGGACGACCACTGAAGCTTTCTTT. It codes for CASGRTTTEAFF.

There are many counts of this clonotype. The chain combines TRBV6-1 with TRBJ1-6, with TRBD1 matching 8 bases. Trimming at V came to 4 bases and at J to 8 bases, leaving 7 bases not matched to a gene. Germline V gene data show CDR1 as MNHNS and CDR2 as SASEGT. The CDR3 has 15 amino acids. The CDR3 DNA is TGTGCCAGCAGTGTACCGGACAGGGTTGATTCACCCCTCCACTTT. It specifies CASSVPDRVDSPLHF.

This chain connects TRBV20-1 to TRBJ2-3, with D perhaps assigned TRBD1 or TRBD2 (6 bases each). V shed 3 bases and J shed 5 bases, with 15 bases lying between them. CDR3 length equals 14 residues. Germline V gene lookup returns CDR1 DFQATT and CDR2 SNEGSKA (reference sequence). As DNA, the CDR3 is TGCAGTGCTAGTGTCGGGGGCCAAGGAGATACGCAGTATTTT. It is translated as CSASVGGQGDTQYF.

This clonotype was observed many times. DNA of the CDR3: TGTGCCAGCAGCCCGGGACTAGATTCCTACAATGAGCAGTTCTTC. This codes for CASSPGLDSYNEQFF. The chain employs TRBV3-1 and TRBJ2-1; 8 nucleotides match TRBD2. CDR3 length equals 15 residues. The ends lost 4 bases at V and 1 base at J; junction bases unmatched: 3. Germline V gene data show CDR1 as LGHDT and CDR2 as YNNKEL (reference sequence).

This clonotype was observed at least ten times. In DNA form, the CDR3 reads TGTGCCAGCAGCCAAGAGTCCCCGGCTAGCGGGGGGTACACAGATACGCAGTATTTT. It encodes CASSQESPASGGYTDTQYF. The rearrangement uses TRBV14 and TRBJ2-3; 11 bases are shared with TRBD2. The V gene's germline CDR1 is SGHDN and CDR2 FVKESK. Trimming took 0 bases from V and 2 from J; bases not matched to a gene: 10. The CDR3 extends over 19 amino acids. Together with reference TRBV14 and TRBJ2-3, the CDR3 gives the full variable domain: EAGVTQFPSHSVIEKGQTVTLRCDPISGHDNLYWYRRVMGKEIKFLLHFVKESKQDESGMPNNRFLAERTGGTYSTLKVQPAELEDSGVYFCASSQESPASGGYTDTQYFGPGTRLTVL.

This clonotype was recorded once. The chain employs TRBV5-5 and TRBJ2-3; 7 positions match TRBD1. CDR1 and CDR2 (germline): SGHKS, YYEKEE (reference sequence). This CDR3 contains 15 residues. The V gene end was trimmed by 6 bases and the J gene end by 1 base; junction bases not matched to a gene: 8. Here the CDR3 DNA reads TGTGCCAGCACATCCAAGGGACAGCGCACAGATACGCAGTATTTT. Protein: CASTSKGQRTDTQYF.

This clonotype was recorded a few times. V usage is TRBV2 and J usage is TRBJ2-4, with 9 bases aligning to TRBD2. CDR1 is SNHLY and CDR2 is FYNNEI in the germline V gene. Unmatched junction bases numbered 21, after V lost 6 bases and J lost 0 bases. The CDR3 consists of 21 residues. CDR3: CASRTHPALASGELAKNIQYF. The CDR3 DNA follows: TGTGCCAGCAGGACCCATCCCGCCCTTGCTAGCGGGGAGCTAGCCAAAAACATTCAGTACTTC.

On this clonotype: This may arise from a read error, as a much more abundant clone is one base away. The chain couples TRBV14 to TRBJ1-1; D not certain. CDR1 is SGHDN and CDR2 is FVKESK in the germline V gene. The CDR3 contains 14 residues. The CDR3 sequence is CAISKLEGNTEAFF. DNA for the CDR3: TGTGCCATCAGCAAACTAGAGGGGAACACTGAAGCTTTCTTT.

This chain uses TRBV4-3 with TRBJ2-3; 7 bases match TRBD1. The CDR3 is 13 residues long. The J segment lost 4 bases and the V segment lost 5 bases, leaving 3 bases of the junction unmatched. Germline V gene lookup returns CDR1 LGHNA and CDR2 YSLEER. CDR3 in DNA: TGCGCCAGCAGCGAGACAGGGTCAGATACGCAGTATTTT. It is translated as CASSETGSDTQYF.

This clonotype was detected ten times or more. The chain links TRBV7-2 to TRBJ1-4, with D unclear. This CDR3 region has 12 residues. V lost 0 bases and J lost 8, with 4 bases in between. CDR1 is SGHTA and CDR2 is FQGNSA in the germline V gene. This CDR3 reads CASSLAKEKLFF. In nucleotides, the CDR3 is TGTGCCAGCAGCTTAGCGAAGGAAAAACTGTTTTTT.